Each of the 17 T cell receptor beta chains below was sequenced from the same sample in a study of neurological immune-mediated disorders. TCRdb passed the 5' RACE reads through MiXCR, listing each CDR3 protein once. The sample comprises 45,000 to 65,000 distinct CDR3 sequences, 7.5% to 9.5% of which are singletons, and 1.5% to 2% rests with the top ten. Time point of the sample: longitudinal time-point 3. Material: PBMCs. The receptors originated from a woman aged 40 to 49 in good health.

The table lists this clonotype with many counts. V is TRBV5-1 and J is TRBJ1-1; the match to TRBD1 covers 8 bases. CDR1 is SGHRS, CDR2 YFSETQ, per germline. V gave up 3 bases and J gave up 1 base; unmatched junction bases: 5. This CDR3 contains 15 residues. CDR3: CASSWGDRPNTEAFF. The CDR3 DNA sequence: TGCGCCAGCAGCTGGGGGGACAGGCCGAACACTGAAGCTTTCTTT.

At least ten counts were recorded for this clonotype. The J gene is TRBJ2-1, the V gene TRBV5-1, with 11 bases aligning to TRBD2. Germline CDR1 and CDR2: SGHRS and YFSETQ. CDR3 length: 13 amino acids. V lost 5 bases and J lost 14; bases outside the gene matches: 9. CDR3: CASRTSGSFEEFF. The CDR3 DNA reads as TGCGCCAGCAGAACTAGCGGGAGTTTTGAAGAGTTCTTC.

This clonotype was counted at least ten times. This chain uses TRBV10-3 with TRBJ2-7; D may match TRBD1 or TRBD2 (6 bases each). The ends were cut back, 3 bases at V and 1 base at J, with 13 bases in the middle. The germline V gene encodes CDR1 ENHRY and CDR2 SYGVKD. The CDR3 is made up of 15 amino acids. The CDR3 sequence is CAISDPGAKSYEQYF. In DNA, the CDR3 is TGTGCCATCAGTGATCCGGGGGCTAAATCCTACGAGCAGTACTTC.

The chain joins TRBV6-2 or TRBV6-3 to TRBJ2-1; no reliable D call. Trimming removed 2 bases from V and 0 bases from J, with 8 bases in between. The CDR3 contains 15 residues. Looked up from germline, CDR1 is MNHEY and CDR2 is SVGEGT. CDR3 nucleotide sequence: TGTGCCAGCAGTTACACGCTAAGCTCCTACAATGAGCAGTTCTTC. This sequence encodes CASSYTLSSYNEQFF.

This clonotype was seen repeatedly, ten times or more. The V gene is TRBV7-3, the J gene TRBJ2-1, with D possibly being TRBD2 (6 bases). The CDR3 is 13 residues long. The V gene's germline CDR1 is SGHTA and CDR2 FQGTGA. Trimming pared 4 bases from V and 6 bases from J, leaving 10 bases between. CDR3 nucleotides: TGTGCCAGCAGCTCGCCCGGGAGCAATGAGCAGTTCTTC. It specifies CASSSPGSNEQFF.

Ten or more counts support this clonotype. This chain links TRBV7-2 with TRBJ1-2, with no clear D. CDR3 length: 12 residues. CDR1 is SGHTA and CDR2 is FQGNSA in the germline V gene. V lost 8 bases and J lost 2, with 9 bases in between. This CDR3 is CASGLSNYGYTF. CDR3 sequence (DNA): TGTGCCAGCGGATTATCGAACTATGGCTACACCTTC.

This clonotype was picked up many times. This chain links TRBV4-3 with TRBJ2-7, with TRBD1 matching 8 bases. The germline CDR1 and CDR2 sequences are LGHNA and YSLEER. The CDR3 spans 15 residues. The V segment lost 0 bases and the J segment 3 bases; nucleotides outside the gene matches: 4. Here the CDR3 reads CASSQDGQGLYEQYF. DNA of the CDR3: TGCGCCAGCAGCCAAGACGGACAGGGTCTCTACGAGCAGTACTTC.

This chain joins TRBV6-1 and TRBJ2-7; 9 bases fit TRBD1. The junction had 3 bases not matched to a gene; V was cut back by 4 bases and J by 5 bases. This CDR3 comprises 13 residues. Per germline, CDR1 MNHNS and CDR2 SASEGT. CDR3 sequence reads: CASSARDRDEQYF. CDR3 bases: TGTGCCAGCAGTGCCCGGGACAGGGACGAGCAGTACTTC.

This clonotype was counted many times. The gene calls are TRBV2 and TRBJ1-5, with D tentatively TRBD1 (5 bases). Between the trimmed V and J ends, which lost 0 bases and 3 bases, there was a span of 12 bases. The CDR3 loop spans 16 amino acids. Germline V gene sequence: CDR1 SNHLY, CDR2 FYNNEI. In nucleotides, the CDR3 is TGTGCCAGCAGTGAAGCGCAAGGGGTGTACAATCAGCCCCAGCATTTT. This encodes CASSEAQGVYNQPQHF.

Ten or more counts support this clonotype. The rearrangement joins TRBV7-7 to TRBJ2-1; D is possibly TRBD2 (6 bases). V dropped 1 base and J dropped 0 bases, with 16 bases sitting between them. The CDR3 contains 18 residues. Germline values: CDR1 SSHAT, CDR2 FNYEAQ (reference sequence). As DNA, the CDR3 is TGTGCCAGCAGCTTAGATATAGGAGCGGAGGGCTCCTACAATGAGCAGTTCTTC. Translating gives CASSLDIGAEGSYNEQFF.

This clonotype was seen many times. This chain connects TRBV2 to TRBJ1-1; D may be TRBD1 (6 bases). The germline gives CDR1 SNHLY, CDR2 FYNNEI. This CDR3 has 16 amino acids. V dropped 2 bases and J dropped 5 bases, with 18 bases sitting between them. CDR3 protein: CASSESSGAVETEAFF. The CDR3 DNA reads as TGTGCCAGCAGTGAAAGTTCGGGGGCGGTAGAGACTGAAGCTTTCTTT.

This clonotype was observed a single time. A junction end diverges from the germline sequence, so it may reflect a read error. This rearrangement joins TRBV7-2 to TRBJ2-1; D gene unclear. Germline CDR1 and CDR2: SGHTA and FQGNSA. The CDR3 runs to 13 residues. The CDR3 nucleotides are TGTGCAAGCAGCTTGGGCGTTCCCAATGAGCAGGTCTTC. Translating gives CASSLGVPNEQVF.

This clonotype was seen at least ten times. The chain joins TRBV5-6 to TRBJ1-2; 9 nucleotides agree with TRBD1. CDR3 size: 18 residues. After removal of 0 bases from V and 4 bases from J, the junction contained 13 bases not matched to a gene. Germline V gene data show CDR1 as SGHDT and CDR2 as YYEEEE. This chain's CDR3 is CASSLERDRAPLPYGYTF. CDR3 coding DNA: TGTGCCAGCAGCTTGGAACGGGACAGGGCACCACTTCCCTATGGCTACACCTTC.

V is TRBV18 and J is TRBJ1-5, with D perhaps TRBD1 (6 bases). There are 17 residues in the CDR3. V lost 3 bases and J 2 bases, leaving 17 bases between the germline ends. Germline assignment: CDR1 KGHSH and CDR2 LQKENI. CDR3 nucleotide sequence: TGTGCCAGCTCACCTTTCGCCCAGGGGTCCGGCAATCAGCCCCAGCATTTT. Amino acids: CASSPFAQGSGNQPQHF.

This chain connects TRBV6-1 to TRBJ1-2; D is unclear. Germline V CDR1 and CDR2: MNHNS, SASEGT. V lost 4 bases and J 8 bases, leaving 11 bases between the germline ends. The CDR3 has 12 residues. The CDR3 loop reads CASSGPQSGYTF. The CDR3 DNA reads as TGTGCCAGCAGTGGCCCCCAGTCCGGCTACACCTTC.

This clonotype appeared many times. V is TRBV29-1 and J is TRBJ2-1; 8 nucleotides match TRBD2. The CDR3 runs to 14 residues. The junction had 8 bases not matched to a gene; V was cut back by 6 bases and J by 4 bases. Germline V gene data show CDR1 as SQVTM and CDR2 as ANQGSEA. The CDR3 bases are TGCAGCGTCCTGATACTAGCGGATTACAATGAGCAGTTCTTC. This translates into CSVLILADYNEQFF.

This clonotype occurred many times. The J gene is TRBJ2-3, the V gene TRBV7-2; 7 bases fit TRBD2. Germline assignment: CDR1 SGHTA and CDR2 FQGNSA. CDR3 length: 15 amino acids. The V segment lost 4 bases and the J segment 5 bases; nucleotides outside the gene matches: 9. The CDR3 nucleotides are TGTGCCAGCAGCTATAGCGGAGCGGGAATAGATACGCAGTATTTT. Amino acid sequence: CASSYSGAGIDTQYF.